This T cell receptor beta chain was identified during a study of cytotoxic CD8 clonotypes in ibrutinib-treated CLL. Study-wide context: Responses comprised 24 partial and 2 complete; at median approximately 72 months, 14 remained remitted and some twelve progressed.

This clone appeared once. What it binds is not known. The CDR3 length is 15 residues. The germline V gene has CDR1 MDHEN and CDR2 SYDVKM. Trimming cost V 4 bases and J 5 bases, with 17 bases left between them. Findings and caveats of the study: Public clonotypes, an uncommon group, contracted or remained stable on treatment.

Clones were sequenced by immunoSEQ multiplex PCR, and TCRdb holds only the in-frame ones, with some missing. The sample has about 150,000 clones; 79% are singletons. This rearrangement joins TRBV28 to TRBJ1-1; D is possibly TRBD1 (6 bases). This TCR came from a human donor with chronic lymphocytic leukemia. The material was PBMCs, obtained after 12 months of ibrutinib treatment. The CDR3 spells CASSSLRGRVTEAFF. Here the CDR3 DNA reads TGTGCCAGCAGTTCCTTACGGGGGCGGGTAACTGAAGCTTTCTTT.